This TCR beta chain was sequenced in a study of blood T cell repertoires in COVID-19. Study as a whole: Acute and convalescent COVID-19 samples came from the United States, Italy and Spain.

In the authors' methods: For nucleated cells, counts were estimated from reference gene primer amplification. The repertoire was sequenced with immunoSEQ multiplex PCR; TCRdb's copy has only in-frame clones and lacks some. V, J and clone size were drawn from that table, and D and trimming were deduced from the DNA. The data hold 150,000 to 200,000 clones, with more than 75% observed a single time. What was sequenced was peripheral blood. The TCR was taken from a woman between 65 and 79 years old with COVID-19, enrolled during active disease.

Here the CDR3 reads CASSPQGGMTEAFF. In DNA, the CDR3 is TGTGCCAGCTCACCACAAGGGGGTATGACTGAAGCTTTCTTT. This chain joins TRBV18 and TRBJ1-1, with D possibly TRBD1 on 6 matching bases. Germline V gives CDR1 KGHSH, CDR2 LQKENI. The CDR3 covers 14 residues. Trimming shortened V by 1 base and J by 5 bases, and 11 bases separated the two germline ends.